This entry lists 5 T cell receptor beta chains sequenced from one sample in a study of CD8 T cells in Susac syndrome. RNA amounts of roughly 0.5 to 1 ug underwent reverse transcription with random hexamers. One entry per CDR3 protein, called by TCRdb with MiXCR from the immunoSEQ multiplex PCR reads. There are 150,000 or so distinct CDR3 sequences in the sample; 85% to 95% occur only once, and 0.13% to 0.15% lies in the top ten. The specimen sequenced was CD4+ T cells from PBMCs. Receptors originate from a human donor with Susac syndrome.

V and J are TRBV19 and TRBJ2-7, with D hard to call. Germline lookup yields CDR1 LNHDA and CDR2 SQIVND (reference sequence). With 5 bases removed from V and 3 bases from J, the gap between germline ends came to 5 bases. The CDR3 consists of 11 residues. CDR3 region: CASSSFYEQYF. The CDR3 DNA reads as TGTGCCAGTAGTTCCTTCTACGAGCAGTACTTC.

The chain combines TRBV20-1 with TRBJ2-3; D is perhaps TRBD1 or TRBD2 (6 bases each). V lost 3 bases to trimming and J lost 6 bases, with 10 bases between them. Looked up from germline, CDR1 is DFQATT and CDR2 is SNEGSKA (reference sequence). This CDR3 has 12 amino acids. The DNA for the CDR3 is TGCAGTGCTAGGTTGGGGGGCGATACGCAGTATTTT. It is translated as CSARLGGDTQYF.

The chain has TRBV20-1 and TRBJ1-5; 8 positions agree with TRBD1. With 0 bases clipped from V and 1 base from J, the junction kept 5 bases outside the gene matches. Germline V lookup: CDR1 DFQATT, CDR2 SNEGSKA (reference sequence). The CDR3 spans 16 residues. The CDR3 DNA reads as TGCAGTGCTAGAGATCGACAGGGGAACAGCAATCAGCCCCAGCATTTT. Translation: CSARDRQGNSNQPQHF.

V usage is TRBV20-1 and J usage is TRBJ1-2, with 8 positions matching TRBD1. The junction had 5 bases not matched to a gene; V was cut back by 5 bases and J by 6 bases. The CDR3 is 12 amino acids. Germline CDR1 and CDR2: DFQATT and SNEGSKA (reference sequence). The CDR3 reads CSAPGTGHGYTF. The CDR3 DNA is TGCAGTGCTCCCGGGACAGGTCATGGCTACACCTTC.

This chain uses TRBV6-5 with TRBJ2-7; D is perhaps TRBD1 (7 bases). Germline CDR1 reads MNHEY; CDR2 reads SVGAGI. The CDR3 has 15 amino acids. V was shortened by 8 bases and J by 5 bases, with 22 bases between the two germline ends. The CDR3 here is CASLTGAGGRHEQYF. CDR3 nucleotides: TGTGCCAGCCTGACCGGGGCAGGGGGGAGGCACGAGCAGTACTTC.